This T cell receptor (beta chain) is from a study of blood T cell repertoires in COVID-19. Study context: Acute-phase and convalescent COVID-19 samples originated in the United States, Italy and Spain. PBMCs, B-cell-depleted T cells, or T cells provided the cDNA or gDNA that made up the material.

This CDR3 region has 20 residues. Germline V gene data show CDR1 as MGHRA and CDR2 as YSYEKL. J lost 1 base, V lost 0 bases, and 13 bases had no gene match. Seattle patient enrollment occurred during active infection, with longitudinal follow-up thereafter. Original handling: Reference gene primer amplification gave estimated nucleated cell counts. Here immunoSEQ multiplex PCR was the method, and the copy in TCRdb shows in-frame clones only, minus some. Clone size and the V and J calls come from that table; the DNA yielded D and trimming. The data show about 320,000 clones, around 88% seen once. The chain joins TRBV4-1 to TRBJ2-3; TRBD2 matches at 10 bases. Sequencing used peripheral blood. The TCR comes from a woman in her 30s with COVID-19, enrolled during active disease. CDR3 region: CASSQDPGATTSGGTDTQYF. CDR3 DNA sequence: TGCGCCAGCAGCCAAGATCCAGGGGCCACAACTAGCGGGGGCACAGATACGCAGTATTTT.